The 6 T cell receptor beta chains given below trace back to one sample, sequenced in a study of beta chain features in type 1 diabetes (dated by TCRdb to 2017 to 2018). The receptor library was made with the immunoSEQ multiplex PCR assay. All of the isolated RNA was reverse transcribed with the High Capacity cDNA Reverse Transcription Kit, so expressed TCRB transcripts were sequenced. The clones in this table, taken by TCRdb from immuneACCESS, are in-frame only. Not every clone is retained; where verified, under half of the shortfall comes from an unresolved V gene, and the cause of the rest is unknown. This sample gives 250,000 to 300,000 clones in total; approximately 8.1% of them show up just once. In total, the top ten clones hold about 0.93% of the sample. The sequenced sample consisted of central memory CD4+ T cells from blood. These receptor sequences come from a woman aged 18 to 35 in good health.

This clone was seen a few times. This chain connects TRBV11-2 to TRBJ2-3; 7 positions agree with TRBD2. Germline lookup yields CDR1 SGHAT and CDR2 FQNNGV. J gave up 0 bases and V 0 bases, and 12 bases lay outside the gene matches. CDR3 size: 19 residues. CDR3: CASSLDWGGTRTSTDTQYF. CDR3 coding DNA: TGTGCCAGCAGCTTAGATTGGGGAGGGACTCGTACTAGCACAGATACGCAGTATTTT.

The chain uses TRBV10-3 and TRBJ2-7; 11 nucleotides line up with TRBD1. Unmatched junction bases numbered 12, after V lost 11 bases and J lost 9 bases. Germline CDR1 reads ENHRY; CDR2 reads SYGVKD. The CDR3 loop spans 13 amino acids. Here the CDR3 reads CAVEEDRGRGQYV. The CDR3 nucleotides read TGTGCCGTAGAGGAGGACAGGGGGCGCGGGCAGTACGTC.

This sequence joins TRBV7-3 and TRBJ2-1; the D gene is possibly TRBD2 (6 bases). This CDR3 contains 12 residues. Trimming removed 2 bases at V and 11 bases at J, with 10 bases between. Germline V gene data show CDR1 as SGHTA and CDR2 as FQGTGA. CDR3 in DNA: TGTGCCAGCAGCTTATCGGGCGGGAAGCAGTTCTTC. This translates into CASSLSGGKQFF.

The chain recombines TRBV7-2 with TRBJ2-1; D not resolved. CDR1 and CDR2 (germline): SGHTA, FQGNSA. CDR3 length: 16 amino acids. V shed 5 bases and J shed 0 bases, with 14 bases lying between them. CDR3 in amino acids: CASSPGRLDSYNEQFF. CDR3 in DNA: TGTGCCAGCAGCCCCGGTCGGTTAGACTCCTACAATGAGCAGTTCTTC.

This sequence joins TRBV4-1 and TRBJ1-1; 9 nucleotides match TRBD1. The CDR3 is 17 amino acids. V lost 2 bases to trimming and J lost 3 bases; unmatched junction nucleotides: 10. The germline V gene has CDR1 MGHRA and CDR2 YSYEKL. The CDR3 nucleotides read TGCGCCAGCAGCCAAACCTACAGGGGGCGAGGGGACACTGAAGCTTTCTTT. Protein product: CASSQTYRGRGDTEAFF.

With respect to this clone: An end of the junction differs from the germline gene, which may be a read error. V and J are TRBV10-3 and TRBJ2-3; 7 bases agree with TRBD2. CDR1 ENHRY and CDR2 SYGVKD come from the germline V gene. CDR3 length: 17 amino acids. CDR3 protein: CASSYPFDRGGTDTQYF. The CDR3 nucleotides are TGTGCCAGCAGTTACCCCTTCGATCGGGGGGGCACAGATACGCAGTATTTT.